The 3 T cell receptor beta chains below come from one sample, sequenced in a study of T-cell reconstitution after alpha-beta-depleted transplantation in children. Preparation of the TCRbeta library was carried out with unique molecular identifiers. Each CDR3 protein is one row after TCRdb ran MiXCR on the PCR reads. The table lists hundreds of thousands of distinct CDR3 sequences, over 9.5% of them singletons. Here the sequenced sample was PBMCs, taken before TCRalphabeta/CD19-depleted stem cell transplant. These receptors came from a child younger than 10 with inherited bone marrow failure, due to receive a stem cell transplant.

A word on this clonotype: An end of the junction does not agree with germline; a read error may underlie this. J is TRBJ2-7 and V is TRBV20-1; possibly TRBD2 for D (6 bases). CDR1 and CDR2 (germline): DFQATT, SNEGSKA (reference sequence). The CDR3 totals 12 residues. The DNA of the CDR3 is TGCAGAGCTAGCGTACGCTCCTACGAGCAGTACTTC. Translating gives CRASVRSYEQYF.

This clonotype was counted many times. V is TRBV7-9 and J is TRBJ2-1; D remains unclear. Germline loops: CDR1 SEHNR, CDR2 FQNEAQ (reference sequence). The CDR3 is 16 residues long. V was clipped by 4 bases and J by 0 bases, with 13 bases between them. The CDR3, as DNA: TGTGCCAGCAGCTCTCCCGTGGCAAGCTCCTACAATGAGCAGTTCTTC. Residues: CASSSPVASSYNEQFF.

This clonotype came up many times. The chain carries TRBV4-3 and TRBJ2-7; 10 bases line up with TRBD1. CDR1 and CDR2 from the germline V gene are LGHNA and YSLEER. This CDR3 is 18 amino acids long. J gave up 1 base and V 1 base, and 10 bases lay outside the gene matches. The CDR3 DNA reads TGCGCCAGCAGCCAAGGAGTAACCGGGACAGGGGTTTCCTACGAGCAGTACTTC. This encodes CASSQGVTGTGVSYEQYF.